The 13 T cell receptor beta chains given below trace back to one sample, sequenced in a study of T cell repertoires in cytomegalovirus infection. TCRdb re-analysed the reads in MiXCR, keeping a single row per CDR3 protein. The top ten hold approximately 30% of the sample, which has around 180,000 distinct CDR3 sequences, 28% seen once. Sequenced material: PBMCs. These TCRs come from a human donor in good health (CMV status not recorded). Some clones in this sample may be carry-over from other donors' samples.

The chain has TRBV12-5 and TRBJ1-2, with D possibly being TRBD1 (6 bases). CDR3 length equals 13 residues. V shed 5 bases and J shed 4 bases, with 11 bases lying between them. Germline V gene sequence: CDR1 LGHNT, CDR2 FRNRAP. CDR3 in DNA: TGTGCTAGTGGTCTGGGGGGGGCCTATGGCTACACCTTC. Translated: CASGLGGAYGYTF.

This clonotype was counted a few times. The CDR3 here is CSVYDRTGKKLFF. The CDR3, as DNA: TGCAGCGTTTACGACAGAACAGGCAAAAAACTGTTTTTT. V gene TRBV29-1 combines with J gene TRBJ1-4; D might be TRBD1 (5 bases). The CDR3 has 13 residues. Germline V lookup: CDR1 SQVTM, CDR2 ANQGSEA. V lost 5 bases, J lost 9 bases, and 16 bases lay in between.

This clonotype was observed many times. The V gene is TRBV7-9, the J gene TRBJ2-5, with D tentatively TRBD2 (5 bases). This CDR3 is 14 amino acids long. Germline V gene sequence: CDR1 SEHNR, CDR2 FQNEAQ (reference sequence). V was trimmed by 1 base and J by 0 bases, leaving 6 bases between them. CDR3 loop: CASSLVRDQETQYF. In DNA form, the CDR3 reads TGTGCCAGCAGCTTAGTGAGGGACCAAGAGACCCAGTACTTC.

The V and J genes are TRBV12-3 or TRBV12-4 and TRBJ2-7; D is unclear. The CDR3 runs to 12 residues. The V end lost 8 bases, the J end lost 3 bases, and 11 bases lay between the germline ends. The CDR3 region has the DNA TGTGCCAGCGCCAATCCAGGCTACGAGCAGTACTTC. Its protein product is CASANPGYEQYF.

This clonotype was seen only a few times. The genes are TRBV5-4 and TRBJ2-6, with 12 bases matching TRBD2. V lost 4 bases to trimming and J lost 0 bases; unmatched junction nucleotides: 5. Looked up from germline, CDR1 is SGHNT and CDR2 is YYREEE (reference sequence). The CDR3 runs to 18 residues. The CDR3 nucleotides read TGTGCCAGCAGCCTCGGACTAGCGGGGTTCTCTGGGGCCAACGTCCTGACTTTC. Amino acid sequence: CASSLGLAGFSGANVLTF. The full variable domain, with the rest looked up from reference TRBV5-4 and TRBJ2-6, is ETGVTQSPTHLIKTRGQQVTLRCSSQSGHNTVSWYQQALGQGPQFIFQYYREEENGRGNFPPRFSGLQFPNYSSELNVNALELDDSALYLCASSLGLAGFSGANVLTFGAGSRLTVL.

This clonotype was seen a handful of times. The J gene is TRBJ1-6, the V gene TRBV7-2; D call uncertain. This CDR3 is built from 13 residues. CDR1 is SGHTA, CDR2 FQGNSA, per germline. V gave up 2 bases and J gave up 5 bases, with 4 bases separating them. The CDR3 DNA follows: TGTGCCAGCAGCTTACCCCATAATTCACCCCTCCACTTT. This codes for CASSLPHNSPLHF.

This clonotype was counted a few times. The CDR3 sequence is CASSFSRAASGSDPQETQYF. The CDR3, as DNA: TGTGCCAGCAGCTTTTCGAGAGCGGCTAGCGGGAGCGACCCCCAAGAGACCCAGTACTTC. The J gene is TRBJ2-5, the V gene TRBV5-4, with 10 positions matching TRBD2. Germline loops: CDR1 SGHNT, CDR2 YYREEE (reference sequence). Trimming at V came to 2 bases and at J to 1 base, leaving 17 bases not matched to a gene. The CDR3 has 20 residues.

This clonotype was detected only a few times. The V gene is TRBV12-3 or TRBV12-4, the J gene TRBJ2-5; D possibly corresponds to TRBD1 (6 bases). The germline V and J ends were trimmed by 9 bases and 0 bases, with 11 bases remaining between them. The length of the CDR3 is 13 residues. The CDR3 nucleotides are TGTGCCAGTAATAGGGGGAACCAAGAGACCCAGTACTTC. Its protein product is CASNRGNQETQYF.

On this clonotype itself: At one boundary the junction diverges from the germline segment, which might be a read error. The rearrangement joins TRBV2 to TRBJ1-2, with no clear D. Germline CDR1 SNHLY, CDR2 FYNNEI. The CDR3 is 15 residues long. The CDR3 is CASNEVKRASYGYTF. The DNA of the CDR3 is TGTGCCAGCAATGAAGTCAAAAGGGCCTCCTATGGCTACACCTTC. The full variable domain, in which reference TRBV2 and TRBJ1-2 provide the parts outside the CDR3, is EPEVTQTPSHQVTQMGQEVILRCVPISNHLYFYWYRQILGQKVEFLVSFYNNEISEKSEIFDDQFSVERPDGSNFTLKIRSTKLEDSAMYFCASNEVKRASYGYTFGSGTRLTVV.

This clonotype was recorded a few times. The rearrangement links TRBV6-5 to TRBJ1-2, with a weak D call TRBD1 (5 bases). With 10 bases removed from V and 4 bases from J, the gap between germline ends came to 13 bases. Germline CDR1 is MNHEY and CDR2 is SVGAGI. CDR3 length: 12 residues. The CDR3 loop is CATVGASYGYTF. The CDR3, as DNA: TGTGCCACCGTCGGGGCGAGCTATGGCTACACCTTC.

The CDR3 reads CASSQDAGSDQPQHF. DNA of the CDR3: TGCGCCAGCAGCCAAGATGCGGGGTCCGATCAGCCCCAGCATTTT. The gene calls are TRBV4-1 and TRBJ1-5; D gene ambiguous. V dropped 0 bases and J dropped 5 bases, with 11 bases sitting between them. CDR3 length: 15 amino acids. CDR1 and CDR2 from the germline V gene are MGHRA and YSYEKL.

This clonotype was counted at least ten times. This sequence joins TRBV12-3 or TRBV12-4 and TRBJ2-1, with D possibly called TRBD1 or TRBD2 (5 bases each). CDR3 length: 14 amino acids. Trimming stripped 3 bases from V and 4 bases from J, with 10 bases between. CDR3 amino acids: CASSFVEGYNEQFF. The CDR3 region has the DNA TGTGCCAGCAGTTTCGTCGAGGGGTACAATGAGCAGTTCTTC.

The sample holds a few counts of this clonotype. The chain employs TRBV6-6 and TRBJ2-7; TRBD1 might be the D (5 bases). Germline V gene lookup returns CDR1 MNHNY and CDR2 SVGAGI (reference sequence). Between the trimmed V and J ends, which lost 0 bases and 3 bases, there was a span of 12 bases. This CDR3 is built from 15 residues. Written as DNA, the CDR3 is TGTGCCAGCAGTTACTCGTCAGGGTCCGGCTACGAGCAGTACTTC. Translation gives CASSYSSGSGYEQYF.